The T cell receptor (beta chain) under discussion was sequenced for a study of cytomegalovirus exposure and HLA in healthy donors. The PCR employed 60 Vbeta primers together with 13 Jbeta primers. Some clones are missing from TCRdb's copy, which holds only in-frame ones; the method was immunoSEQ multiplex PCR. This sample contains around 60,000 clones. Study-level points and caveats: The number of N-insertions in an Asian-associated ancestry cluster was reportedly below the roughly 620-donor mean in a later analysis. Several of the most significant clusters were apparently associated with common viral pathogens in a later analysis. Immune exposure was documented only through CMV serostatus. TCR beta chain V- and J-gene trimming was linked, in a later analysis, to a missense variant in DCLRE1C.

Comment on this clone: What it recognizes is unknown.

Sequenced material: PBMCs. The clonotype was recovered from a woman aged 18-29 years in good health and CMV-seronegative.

The CDR3 here is CASSYRLADSEQYF. The CDR3 DNA reads as TGTGCCAGCAGTTACCGACTAGCGGACTCCGAGCAGTACTTC. This rearrangement joins TRBV6-6 to TRBJ2-7, with 9 positions matching TRBD2. Germline CDR1 MNHNY, CDR2 SVGAGI (reference sequence). V shed 2 bases and J 6 bases; nucleotides not matched to a gene: 5. The CDR3 is 14 amino acids.